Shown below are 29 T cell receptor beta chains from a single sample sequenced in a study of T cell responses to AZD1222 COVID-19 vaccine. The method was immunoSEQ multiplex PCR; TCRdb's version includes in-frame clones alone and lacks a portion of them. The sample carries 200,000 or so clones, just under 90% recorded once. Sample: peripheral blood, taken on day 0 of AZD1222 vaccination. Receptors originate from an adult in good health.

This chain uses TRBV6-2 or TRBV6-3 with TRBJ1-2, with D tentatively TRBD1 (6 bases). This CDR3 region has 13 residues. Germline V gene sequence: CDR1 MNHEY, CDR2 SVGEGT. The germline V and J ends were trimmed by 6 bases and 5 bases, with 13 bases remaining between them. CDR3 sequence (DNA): TGTGCCAGCAGCACCAGGGGACCATATGGCTACACCTTC. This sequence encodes CASSTRGPYGYTF.

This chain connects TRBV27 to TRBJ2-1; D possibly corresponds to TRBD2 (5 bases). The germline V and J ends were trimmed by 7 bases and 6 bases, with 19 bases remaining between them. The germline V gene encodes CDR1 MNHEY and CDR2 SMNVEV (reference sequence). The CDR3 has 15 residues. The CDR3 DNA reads TGTGCCAGCAAGGAGCGCGGGTCCCTTGGCAATGAGCAGTTCTTC. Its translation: CASKERGSLGNEQFF.

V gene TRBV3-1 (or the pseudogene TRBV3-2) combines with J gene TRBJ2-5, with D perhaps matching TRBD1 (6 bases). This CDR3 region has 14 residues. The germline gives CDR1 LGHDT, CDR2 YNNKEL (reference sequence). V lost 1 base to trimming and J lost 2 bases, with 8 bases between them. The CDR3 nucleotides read TGTGCCAGCAGCCAAGGACAGGCTCAAGAGACCCAGTACTTC. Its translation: CASSQGQAQETQYF.

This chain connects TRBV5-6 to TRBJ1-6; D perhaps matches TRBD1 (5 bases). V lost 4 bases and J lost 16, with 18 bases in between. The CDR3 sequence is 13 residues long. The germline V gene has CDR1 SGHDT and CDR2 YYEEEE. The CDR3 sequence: CASSPGLGVWLHF. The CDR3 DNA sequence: TGTGCCAGCAGCCCGGGACTCGGAGTGTGGCTCCACTTT.

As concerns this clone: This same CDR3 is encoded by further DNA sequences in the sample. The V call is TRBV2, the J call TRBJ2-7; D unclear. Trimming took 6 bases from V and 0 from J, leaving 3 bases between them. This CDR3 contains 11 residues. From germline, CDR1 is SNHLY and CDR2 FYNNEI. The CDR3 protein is CASSVSYEQYF. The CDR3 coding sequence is TGTGCCAGCAGCGTCTCCTACGAGCAGTACTTC.

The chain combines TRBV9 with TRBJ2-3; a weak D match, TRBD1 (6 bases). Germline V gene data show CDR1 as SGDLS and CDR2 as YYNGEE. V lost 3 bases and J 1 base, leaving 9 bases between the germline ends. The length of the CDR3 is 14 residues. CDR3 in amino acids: CASSAGDRTDTQYF. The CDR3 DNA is TGTGCCAGCAGCGCAGGGGACCGCACAGATACGCAGTATTTT.

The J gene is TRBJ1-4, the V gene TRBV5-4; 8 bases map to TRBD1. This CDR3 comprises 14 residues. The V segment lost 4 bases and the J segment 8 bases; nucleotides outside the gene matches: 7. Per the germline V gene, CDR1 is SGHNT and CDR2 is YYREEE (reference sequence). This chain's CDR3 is CASSKQGVNEKLFF. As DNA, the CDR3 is TGTGCCAGCAGCAAACAGGGGGTGAACGAAAAACTGTTTTTT.

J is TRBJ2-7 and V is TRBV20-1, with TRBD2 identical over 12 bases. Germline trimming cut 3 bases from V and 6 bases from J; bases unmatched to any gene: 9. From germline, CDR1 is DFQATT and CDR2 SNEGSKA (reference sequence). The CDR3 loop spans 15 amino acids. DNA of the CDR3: TGCAGTGCTAGTCCTTCGACTAGCGGGGGAGGCGAGCAGTACTTC. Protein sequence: CSASPSTSGGGEQYF.

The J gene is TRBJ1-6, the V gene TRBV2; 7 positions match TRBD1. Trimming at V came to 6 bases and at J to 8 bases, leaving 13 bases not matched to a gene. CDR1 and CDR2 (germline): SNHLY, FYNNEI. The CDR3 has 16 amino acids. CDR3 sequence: CASRGVLQGRDSPLHF. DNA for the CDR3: TGTGCCAGCAGGGGTGTTTTACAGGGGAGGGATTCACCCCTCCACTTT. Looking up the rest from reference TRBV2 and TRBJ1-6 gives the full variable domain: EPEVTQTPSHQVTQMGQEVILRCVPISNHLYFYWYRQILGQKVEFLVSFYNNEISEKSEIFDDQFSVERPDGSNFTLKIRSTKLEDSAMYFCASRGVLQGRDSPLHFGNGTRLTVT.

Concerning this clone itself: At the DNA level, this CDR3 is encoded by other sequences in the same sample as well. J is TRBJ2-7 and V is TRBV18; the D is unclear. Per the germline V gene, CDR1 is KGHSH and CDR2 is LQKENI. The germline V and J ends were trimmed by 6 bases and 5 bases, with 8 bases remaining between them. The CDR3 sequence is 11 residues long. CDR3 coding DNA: TGTGCCAGCTCGCCCGGTGACGAGCAGTACTTC. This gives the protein CASSPGDEQYF. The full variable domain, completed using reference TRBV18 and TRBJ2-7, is NAGVMQNPRHLVRRRGQEARLRCSPMKGHSHVYWYRQLPEEGLKFMVYLQKENIIDESGMPKERFSAEFPKEGPSILRIQQVVRGDSAAYFCASSPGDEQYFGPGTRLTVT.

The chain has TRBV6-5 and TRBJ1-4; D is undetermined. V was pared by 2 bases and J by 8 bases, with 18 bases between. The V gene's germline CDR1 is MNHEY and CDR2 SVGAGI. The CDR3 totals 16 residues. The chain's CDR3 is CASSYTRGRAGEKLFF. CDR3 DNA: TGTGCCAGCAGTTACACGAGAGGCAGAGCGGGGGAAAAACTGTTTTTT.

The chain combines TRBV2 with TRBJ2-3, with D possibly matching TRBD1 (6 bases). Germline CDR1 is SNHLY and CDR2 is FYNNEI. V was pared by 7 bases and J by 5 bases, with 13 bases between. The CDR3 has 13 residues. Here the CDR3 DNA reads TGTGCCAGCAAATCGGACAGCCGAGATACGCAGTATTTT. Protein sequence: CASKSDSRDTQYF.

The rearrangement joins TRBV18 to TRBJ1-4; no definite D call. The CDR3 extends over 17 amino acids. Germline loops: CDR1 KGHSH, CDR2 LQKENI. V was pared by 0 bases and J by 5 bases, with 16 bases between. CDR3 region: CASSPPFGVSQNEKLFF. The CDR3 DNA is TGTGCCAGCTCACCACCTTTTGGGGTCAGCCAGAATGAAAAACTGTTTTTT.

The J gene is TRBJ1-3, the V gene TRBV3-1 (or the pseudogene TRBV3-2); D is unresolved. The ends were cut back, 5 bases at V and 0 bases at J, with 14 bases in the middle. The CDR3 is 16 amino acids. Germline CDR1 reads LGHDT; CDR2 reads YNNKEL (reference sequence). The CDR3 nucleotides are TGTGCCAGCAGCTCCAGAACAGTTTCCTCTGGAAACACCATATATTTT. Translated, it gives CASSSRTVSSGNTIYF.

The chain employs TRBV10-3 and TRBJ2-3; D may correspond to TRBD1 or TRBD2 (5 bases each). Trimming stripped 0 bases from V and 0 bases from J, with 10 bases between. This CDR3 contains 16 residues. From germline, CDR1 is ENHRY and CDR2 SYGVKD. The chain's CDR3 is CAISESGTRSTDTQYF. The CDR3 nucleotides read TGTGCCATCAGTGAGTCGGGGACGCGGAGCACAGATACGCAGTATTTT.

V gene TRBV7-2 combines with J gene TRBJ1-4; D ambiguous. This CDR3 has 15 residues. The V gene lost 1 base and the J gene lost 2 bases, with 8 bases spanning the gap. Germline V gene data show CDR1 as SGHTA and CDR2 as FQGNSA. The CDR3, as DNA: TGTGCCAGCAGCTTAGAGGGAAGGACTAATGAAAAACTGTTTTTT. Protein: CASSLEGRTNEKLFF.

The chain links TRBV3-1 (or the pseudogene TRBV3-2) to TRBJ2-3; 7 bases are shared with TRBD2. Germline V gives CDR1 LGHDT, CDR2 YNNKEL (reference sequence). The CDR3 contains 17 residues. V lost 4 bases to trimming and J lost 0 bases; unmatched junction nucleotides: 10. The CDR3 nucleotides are TGTGCCAGCAGCCCCCGGGGGAGGGGAGTTAGCACAGATACGCAGTATTTT. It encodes CASSPRGRGVSTDTQYF.

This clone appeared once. The CDR3 DNA sequence: TGTGCCAGCAGGTGGGGTAGCGGGAGTAATGAGCAGTTCTTC. Amino acid sequence: CASRWGSGSNEQFF. The chain recombines TRBV28 with TRBJ2-1; 9 nucleotides line up with TRBD2. The CDR3 covers 14 residues. Germline lookup yields CDR1 MDHEN and CDR2 SYDVKM. V lost 6 bases to trimming and J lost 7 bases; unmatched junction nucleotides: 7.

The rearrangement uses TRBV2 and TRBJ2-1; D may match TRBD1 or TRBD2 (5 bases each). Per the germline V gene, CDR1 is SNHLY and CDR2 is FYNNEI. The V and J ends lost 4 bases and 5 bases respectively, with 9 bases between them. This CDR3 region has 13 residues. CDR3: CASSAGTNNEQFF. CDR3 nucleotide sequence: TGTGCCAGCAGTGCCGGGACCAACAATGAGCAGTTCTTC.

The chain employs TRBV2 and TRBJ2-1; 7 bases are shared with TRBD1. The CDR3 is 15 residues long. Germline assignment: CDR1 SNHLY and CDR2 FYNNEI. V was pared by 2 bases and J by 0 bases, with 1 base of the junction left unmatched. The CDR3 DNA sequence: TGTGCCAGCAGTGAATCAGGGGGCTCCTACAATGAGCAGTTCTTC. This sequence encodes CASSESGGSYNEQFF.

CDR3: CASNVAVADTQYF. The CDR3 bases are TGTGCCAGCAACGTCGCGGTAGCAGATACGCAGTATTTT. The gene calls are TRBV6-5 and TRBJ2-3; D gene ambiguous. Germline CDR1 reads MNHEY; CDR2 reads SVGAGI. There are 13 residues in the CDR3. V dropped 7 bases and J dropped 4 bases, with 12 bases sitting between them.

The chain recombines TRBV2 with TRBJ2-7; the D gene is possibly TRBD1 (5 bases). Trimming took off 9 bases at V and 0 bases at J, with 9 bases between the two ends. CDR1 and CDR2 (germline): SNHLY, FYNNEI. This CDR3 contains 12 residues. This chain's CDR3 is CARKTVSYEQYF. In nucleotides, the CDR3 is TGTGCCAGGAAGACAGTCTCCTACGAGCAGTACTTC. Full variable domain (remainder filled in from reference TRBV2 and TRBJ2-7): EPEVTQTPSHQVTQMGQEVILRCVPISNHLYFYWYRQILGQKVEFLVSFYNNEISEKSEIFDDQFSVERPDGSNFTLKIRSTKLEDSAMYFCARKTVSYEQYFGPGTRLTVT.

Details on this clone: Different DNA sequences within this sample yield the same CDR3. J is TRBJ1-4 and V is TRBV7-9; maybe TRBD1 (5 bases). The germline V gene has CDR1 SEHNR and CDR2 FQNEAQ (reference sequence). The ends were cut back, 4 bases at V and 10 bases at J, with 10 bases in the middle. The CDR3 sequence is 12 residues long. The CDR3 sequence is CASSSGQGKLFF. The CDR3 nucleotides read TGTGCCAGCAGCTCAGGACAAGGAAAACTGTTTTTT.

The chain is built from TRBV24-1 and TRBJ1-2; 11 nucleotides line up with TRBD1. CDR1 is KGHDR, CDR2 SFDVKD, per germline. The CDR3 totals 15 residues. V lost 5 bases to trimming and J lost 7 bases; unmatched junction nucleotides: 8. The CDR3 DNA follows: TGTGCCACCAGTGCCTCGGACAGGGGGCCTACTGGCTACACCTTC. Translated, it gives CATSASDRGPTGYTF.

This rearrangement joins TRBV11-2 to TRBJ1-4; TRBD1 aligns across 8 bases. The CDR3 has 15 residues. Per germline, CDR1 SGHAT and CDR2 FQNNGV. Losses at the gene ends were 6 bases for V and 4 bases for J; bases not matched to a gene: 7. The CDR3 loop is CASRNGDRFNEKLFF. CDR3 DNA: TGTGCCAGCAGGAATGGGGACAGGTTTAATGAAAAACTGTTTTTT.

DNA of the CDR3: TGTGCCAGCAGCGGAGGACTAGCTTATGAGCAGTTCTTC. Its protein is CASSGGLAYEQFF. The V call is TRBV11-3, the J call TRBJ2-1, with 8 bases fitting TRBD2. With V trimmed by 5 bases and J by 8 bases, 5 bases remained unmatched. Germline assignment: CDR1 SGHNT and CDR2 YENEEA. CDR3 length: 13 residues.

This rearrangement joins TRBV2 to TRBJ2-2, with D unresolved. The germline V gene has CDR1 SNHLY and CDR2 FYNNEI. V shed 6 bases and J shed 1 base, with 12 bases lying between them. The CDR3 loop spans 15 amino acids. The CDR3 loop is CASRRRVLNTGELFF. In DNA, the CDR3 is TGTGCCAGCAGACGTAGGGTATTGAACACCGGGGAGCTGTTTTTT.

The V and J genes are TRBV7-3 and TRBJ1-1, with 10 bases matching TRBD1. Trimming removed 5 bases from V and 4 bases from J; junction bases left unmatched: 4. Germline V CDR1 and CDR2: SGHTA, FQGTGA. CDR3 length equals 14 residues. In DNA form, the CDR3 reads TGTGCCAGCAGCAAGACAGGGGGCAGCACTGAAGCTTTCTTT. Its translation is CASSKTGGSTEAFF.

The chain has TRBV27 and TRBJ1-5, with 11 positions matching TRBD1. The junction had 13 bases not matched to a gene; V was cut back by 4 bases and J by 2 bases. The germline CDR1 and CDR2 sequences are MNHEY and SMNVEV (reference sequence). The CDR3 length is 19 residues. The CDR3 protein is CASSSMGTGGFWGNQPQHF. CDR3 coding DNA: TGTGCCAGCAGTTCCATGGGGACAGGGGGATTTTGGGGCAATCAGCCCCAGCATTTT.